This T cell receptor beta chain was sequenced during a study of Ad26.COV2.S vaccination and SARS-CoV-2 variants. Some clones are missing from TCRdb's copy, which holds only in-frame ones; the method was immunoSEQ multiplex PCR. The data hold over 110,000 clones, with 86% observed a single time. In the case of this clone: What it binds is unknown.

Germline assignment: CDR1 SGHTA and CDR2 FQGNSA. The CDR3 is 13 residues long. Trimming stripped 4 bases from V and 2 bases from J, with 8 bases between. The study's findings and limits: Vaccinees showed greater spike-specific TCR breadth than placebo recipients. Reported post-vaccination CD8+ and CD4+ T cell responses to spike showed substantial breadth. Recipients of vaccine and of placebo showed similar breadth of their non-spike TCR repertoires. Total responses of T cells may have been underestimated by the analyses of TCR breadth and depth.

This specimen was peripheral blood, taken after recovery from COVID-19. The source is a human donor who had recovered from COVID-19. The chain uses TRBV7-2 and TRBJ2-5, with unresolved D. CDR3: CASSYRVQETQYF. In nucleotides, the CDR3 is TGTGCCAGCAGCTATAGGGTTCAAGAGACCCAGTACTTC.